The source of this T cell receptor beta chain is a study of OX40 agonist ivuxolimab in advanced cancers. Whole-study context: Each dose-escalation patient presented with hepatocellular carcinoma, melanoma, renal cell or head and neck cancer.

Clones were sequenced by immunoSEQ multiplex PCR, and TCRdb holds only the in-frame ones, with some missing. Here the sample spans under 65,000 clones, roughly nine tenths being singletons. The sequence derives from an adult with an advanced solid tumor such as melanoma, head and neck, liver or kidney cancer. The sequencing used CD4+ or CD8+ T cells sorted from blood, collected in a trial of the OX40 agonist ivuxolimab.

CDR3 nucleotides: TGTGCCACCAGCTCTTCACCCCGGGCGGAGCAGTACTTC. This translates into CATSSSPRAEQYF. The V and J genes are TRBV15 and TRBJ2-7, with D unclear. Per the germline V gene, CDR1 is LNHNV and CDR2 is YYDKDF (reference sequence). V was pared by 5 bases and J by 7 bases, with 15 bases between. There are 13 residues in the CDR3. Complete variable domain (other parts from reference TRBV15 and TRBJ2-7): DAMVIQNPRYQVTQFGKPVTLSCSQTLNHNVMYWYQQKSSQAPKLLFHYYDKDFNNEADTPDNFQSRRPNTSFCFLDIRSPGLGDTAMYLCATSSSPRAEQYFGPGTRLTVT.